The 11 T cell receptor beta chains below were found in one sample sequenced in a study of CD8+CD57+ T cells in acquired aplastic anemia. Sequencing was done on patients that had shown CD8+CD57+ cell expansion by flow cytometry. Genomic DNA acted as the template from which TCR beta VDJ combination and CDR3 sequence profiling were carried out. One entry per CDR3 protein, called by TCRdb with MiXCR from the reads. The sample shows about 95,000 distinct CDR3 sequences, around 68% of them seen only once. Sample: sorted CD4+, CD8+, or CD8+CD57+ T cells (not recorded which) from PBMCs. The receptors stem from a human donor with aplastic anemia.

The chain joins TRBV24-1 to TRBJ2-7, with TRBD1 matching 7 bases. Germline assignment: CDR1 KGHDR and CDR2 SFDVKD. The CDR3 spans 15 residues. The junction had 7 bases not matched to a gene; V was cut back by 5 bases and J by 1 base. For the CDR3, the DNA is TGTGCCACCAGTGCCGGACAGGAGAGGTCCTACGAGCAGTACTTC. Translating gives CATSAGQERSYEQYF.

Notes on this clonotype: An end of the junction differs from the germline gene, which may be a read error. The genes are TRBV10-3 and TRBJ2-2; D is unresolved. Germline V gives CDR1 ENHRY, CDR2 SYGVKD. The CDR3 totals 15 residues. CDR3 in amino acids: CSISTAGPNTGELFF. The CDR3 nucleotides read TGTTCCATCAGTACGGCAGGACCGAACACCGGGGAGCTGTTTTTT.

This clonotype was observed once. This rearrangement joins TRBV11-1 to TRBJ2-1, with TRBD2 as a possible D gene (5 bases). Germline V lookup: CDR1 SGHAT, CDR2 FQDESV (reference sequence). The germline V and J ends were trimmed by 4 bases and 0 bases, with 10 bases remaining between them. CDR3 size: 15 residues. In DNA, the CDR3 is TGTGCCAGCAGCTCCGAGCGGAGCTCCTACAATGAGCAGTTCTTC. It specifies CASSSERSSYNEQFF. Full variable domain (remainder filled in from reference TRBV11-1 and TRBJ2-1): EAEVAQSPRYKITEKSQAVAFWCDPISGHATLYWYRQILGQGPELLVQFQDESVVDDSQLPKDRFSAERLKGVDSTLKIQPAELGDSAMYLCASSSERSSYNEQFFGPGTRLTVL.

J is TRBJ1-2 and V is TRBV19; no reliable D call. Germline values: CDR1 LNHDA, CDR2 SQIVND (reference sequence). The CDR3 runs to 13 residues. V was clipped by 4 bases and J by 0 bases, with 6 bases between them. This CDR3 is CASSRHANYGYTF. CDR3 sequence (DNA): TGTGCCAGTAGTAGACACGCTAACTATGGCTACACCTTC.

The chain carries TRBV19 and TRBJ2-2, with 7 bases identical to TRBD2. From germline, CDR1 is LNHDA and CDR2 SQIVND (reference sequence). V lost 3 bases, J lost 3 bases, and 7 bases stayed unmatched. The CDR3 is 16 residues long. Here the CDR3 DNA reads TGTGCCAGTAGTATGGCGGCTAGCGGCGACACCGGGGAGCTGTTTTTT. Residues: CASSMAASGDTGELFF.

The chain carries TRBV19 and TRBJ1-2; perhaps TRBD1 as D (5 bases). Trimming took off 5 bases at V and 3 bases at J, with 10 bases between the two ends. Germline CDR1 is LNHDA and CDR2 is SQIVND (reference sequence). The CDR3 is 13 amino acids. This CDR3 reads CASSLGGYYGYTF. Here the CDR3 DNA reads TGTGCCAGTAGTCTTGGGGGATACTATGGCTACACCTTC.

This chain links TRBV2 with TRBJ2-7; tentative D call: TRBD2 (5 bases). V lost 5 bases to trimming and J lost 1 base, with 15 bases between them. Per germline, CDR1 SNHLY and CDR2 FYNNEI. This CDR3 comprises 15 residues. CDR3: CASSNGVVPSYEQYF. The DNA of the CDR3 is TGTGCCAGCAGTAACGGGGTGGTTCCGTCCTACGAGCAGTACTTC.

This clonotype was detected once. The chain couples TRBV7-9 to TRBJ2-7; 10 nucleotides align to TRBD1. The CDR3 runs 15 residues. Unmatched junction bases numbered 4, after V lost 4 bases and J lost 1 base. Looked up from germline, CDR1 is SEHNR and CDR2 is FQNEAQ (reference sequence). DNA for the CDR3: TGTGCCAGCAGCTCTTGGGACAGGGGATCCTACGAGCAGTACTTC. Translated: CASSSWDRGSYEQYF.

The rearrangement uses TRBV20-1 and TRBJ2-1; 9 nucleotides agree with TRBD2. Germline CDR1 DFQATT, CDR2 SNEGSKA (reference sequence). The trim removed 8 bases at V and 4 bases at J, leaving 6 bases unmatched. The CDR3 consists of 13 residues. CDR3 in DNA: TGCAGTCCGGGACTAGCCGAATACAATGAGCAGTTCTTC. The encoded protein is CSPGLAEYNEQFF.

This clonotype was detected once. The CDR3 DNA follows: TGTGCCATCACCGAGACTAGCCAGAACTACAATGAGCAGTTCTTC. This gives the protein CAITETSQNYNEQFF. V gene TRBV10-3 combines with J gene TRBJ2-1, with 7 bases that match TRBD2. Germline V lookup: CDR1 ENHRY, CDR2 SYGVKD. V shed 7 bases, J shed 3 bases, and the junction held 9 bases outside the gene matches. The CDR3 extends over 15 amino acids.

This clonotype was seen repeatedly, ten times or more. This sequence joins TRBV12-3 or TRBV12-4 and TRBJ1-1, with D maybe TRBD1 (5 bases). The CDR3 spans 13 residues. With 3 bases removed from V and 7 bases from J, the gap between germline ends came to 12 bases. The CDR3, as DNA: TGTGCCAGCAGTTTGTCAGGGAGGAATGAAGCTTTCTTT. This gives the protein CASSLSGRNEAFF.